One sample yielded the 29 T cell receptor beta chains listed below, sequenced in a study of T cell clonality in common variable immunodeficiency (dated by TCRdb to about 2015). Results the study describes overall, beyond this receptor: CVID TCRbeta sequences were reported to have fewer deletions and N-nucleotide insertions and to lack highly modified clones with 13 or more V deletions.

These receptors have no identified antigens. Receptor libraries were prepared by the immunoSEQ multiplex PCR assay. The table comes from immuneACCESS by way of TCRdb, which keeps in-frame sequences with V and J called. Part of the clones is missing from these tables; in studies checked, under half for an unresolved V gene and the rest for unknown reasons. Listed for this sample are fewer than 35,000 clones, none observed only a single time. Approximately 5.4% of the sample rests with the top ten. Sequencing used peripheral blood mononuclear cells. The receptors come from a human donor with common variable immunodeficiency.

This clone came up a few times. The CDR3 end falls 3 residues outside the read, so it is completed with the germline J gene. The V call is TRBV30, the J call TRBJ1-6, with D hard to call. CDR3 length: 13 amino acids. Germline V gives CDR1 GTSNPN, CDR2 SVGIG (reference sequence). The V end lost 0 bases, the J end lost 9 bases, and 9 bases lay between the germline ends. CDR3 residues: CAWSVRPGSPLHF. The CDR3 DNA, read in part, is TGTGCCTGGAGTGTACGTCCAGGTTCACCC. The full variable domain, in which reference TRBV30 and TRBJ1-6 provide the parts outside the CDR3, is SQTIHQWPATLVQPVGSPLSLECTVEGTSNPNLYWYRQAAGRGLQLLFYSVGIGQISSEVPQNLSASRPQDRQFILSSKKLLLSDSGFYLCAWSVRPGSPLHFGNGTRLTVT.

This clone was seen many times. The read ends 3 residues shy of where the CDR3 ends; the end is completed using the germline J gene. The gene calls are TRBV10-3 and TRBJ1-1; weak D call: TRBD1 (5 bases). The germline V gene has CDR1 ENHRY and CDR2 SYGVKD. The V gene lost 4 bases and the J gene lost 3 bases, with 12 bases spanning the gap. The CDR3 consists of 14 residues. The CDR3 protein is CAISVGGRDTEAFF. The sequenced CDR3 bases are TGTGCCATCAGTGTCGGGGGGAGGGACACTGAA.

This clone was seen repeatedly, ten times or more. The missing CDR3 end, 3 residues past where the read stops, is filled in from the germline J gene. The J gene is TRBJ2-1, the V gene TRBV30, with no clear D. V shed 1 base and J shed 8 bases, with 9 bases lying between them. The length of the CDR3 is 12 residues. Per germline, CDR1 GTSNPN and CDR2 SVGIG (reference sequence). The CDR3 DNA, read in part, is TGTGCCTGGAGTGCACAGTGGGATGAG. This translates into CAWSAQWDE. The whole CDR3 sequence reads CAWSAQWDEQFF.

A word on this clone: The DNA ends 3 residues before the CDR3 does, and the rest of the CDR3 is filled in from the germline J gene. V usage is TRBV6-2 or TRBV6-3 and J usage is TRBJ1-1, with D tentatively TRBD1 (5 bases). CDR1 and CDR2 from the germline V gene are MNHEY and SVGEGT. This CDR3 is 16 amino acids long. V was shortened by 2 bases and J by 4 bases, with 17 bases between the two germline ends. CDR3 sequence reads: CASSYLDPGGGTEAFF. The DNA read from the CDR3 is TGTGCCAGCAGTTACCTGGACCCCGGGGGAGGCACTGAA.

This clone was detected only a few times. From the germline J gene comes the end of the CDR3, since the read stops 3 residues before it. The chain couples TRBV19 to TRBJ1-2, with TRBD1 as a possible D gene (5 bases). CDR1 is LNHDA, CDR2 SQIVND, per germline (reference sequence). This CDR3 has 13 residues. V lost 3 bases, J lost 3 bases, and 8 bases lay in between. Incomplete CDR3 DNA: TGTGCCAGTAGTATCTCGACAGACTATGGC. Protein sequence: CASSISTDYG. The CDR3 as a whole reads CASSISTDYGYTF.

This clone appeared a few times. The read stops 3 residues short of the end of the CDR3; the missing end is completed from the germline J gene. V is TRBV19 and J is TRBJ1-1, with 12 bases that match TRBD1. The V gene's germline CDR1 is LNHDA and CDR2 SQIVND (reference sequence). This CDR3 contains 16 residues. Unmatched junction bases numbered 8, after V lost 6 bases and J lost 3 bases. This chain's CDR3 is CASRTGTGGWYTEAFF. The sequenced part of the CDR3 DNA is TGTGCCAGTAGAACCGGGACAGGGGGCTGGTACACTGAA.

This clone was recorded many times. Read data end 3 residues before the CDR3 end; the end is taken from the germline J gene. The chain recombines TRBV7-2 with TRBJ2-7, with a tentative D call TRBD1 (5 bases). This CDR3 is built from 14 residues. CDR1 is SGHTA, CDR2 FQGNSA, per germline. V gave up 8 bases and J gave up 3 bases, with 17 bases separating them. CDR3 region: CASPPPGHNYEQYF. The DNA read from the CDR3 is TGTGCCAGCCCACCGCCAGGGCACAACTACGAG. The complete variable domain, with remaining parts taken from reference TRBV7-2 and TRBJ2-7, reads GAGVSQSPSNKVTEKGKDVELRCDPISGHTALYWYRQSLGQGLEFLIYFQGNSAPDKSGLPSDRFSAERTGGSVSTLTIQRTQQEDSAVYLCASPPPGHNYEQYFGPGTRLTVT.

A word on this clone: Read sequence stops 3 residues before the CDR3 end, and the germline J gene provides the missing end. The chain employs TRBV11-2 and TRBJ2-5; no reliable D call. V lost 5 bases to trimming and J lost 4 bases, with 8 bases between them. Germline assignment: CDR1 SGHAT and CDR2 FQNNGV. The CDR3 extends over 12 amino acids. The sequenced part of the CDR3 DNA is TGTGCCAGCAGCCCATCCCCAGAGACC. Residues: CASSPSPET. The full CDR3 protein reads CASSPSPETQYF. The variable domain in full, completed from reference TRBV11-2 and TRBJ2-5, reads EAGVAQSPRYKIIEKRQSVAFWCNPISGHATLYWYQQILGQGPKLLIQFQNNGVVDDSQLPKDRFSAERLKGVDSTLKIQPAKLEDSAVYLCASSPSPETQYFGPGTRLLVL.

The table lists this clone with many counts. CDR3: CSAGTGGAASNQPQHF. The covered CDR3 bases are TGCAGCGCGGGGACAGGGGGAGCCGCGAGCAATCAGCCC. The V and J genes are TRBV29-1 and TRBJ1-5, with 11 bases lining up with TRBD1. The CDR3 is cut off 3 residues early in the read; its end comes from the germline J gene. Germline V gene sequence: CDR1 SQVTM, CDR2 ANQGSEA. With V trimmed by 7 bases and J by 1 base, 9 bases remained unmatched. This CDR3 has 16 residues.

The CDR3 sequence: CASSGSGPSNVYGYTF. Partial CDR3 DNA: TGTGCCAGCAGTGGGAGCGGGCCGTCAAATGTGTATGGC. The genes are TRBV6-1 and TRBJ1-2; no firm D call. The CDR3 end lies 3 residues beyond the end of the read and is filled in from the germline J gene. The V end lost 4 bases, the J end lost 5 bases, and 20 bases lay between the germline ends. There are 16 residues in the CDR3. CDR1 and CDR2 (germline): MNHNS, SASEGT.

This clone was seen many times. The read falls 3 residues short of the CDR3 end, and the missing part is taken from the germline J gene. The rearrangement joins TRBV10-3 to TRBJ1-2; D ambiguous. The CDR3 spans 13 residues. Germline lookup yields CDR1 ENHRY and CDR2 SYGVKD. The CDR3 bases that were read are TGTGCCATCAGTAACAGCAACTTGTTGGGC. Its protein is CAISNSNLLG. The complete CDR3 protein is CAISNSNLLGYTF.

The table lists this clone with many counts. The read gets to within 3 residues of the CDR3 end, and the germline J gene fills in the rest. The rearrangement uses TRBV30 and TRBJ2-7; tentative D call: TRBD1 (5 bases). Trimming shortened V by 3 bases and J by 3 bases, and 18 bases separated the two germline ends. The CDR3 is 15 residues long. Per germline, CDR1 GTSNPN and CDR2 SVGIG (reference sequence). The sequenced CDR3 bases are TGTGCCTGGAGAAATCGGGTTAACCAGGGCTACGAG. Translated, it gives CAWRNRVNQGYE. The entire CDR3 sequence reads CAWRNRVNQGYEQYF.

As concerns this clone: Read coverage stops 3 residues before the CDR3 terminus; the germline J gene supplies the remainder. The rearrangement uses TRBV7-9 and TRBJ2-3, with D uncertain. The V gene lost 6 bases and the J gene lost 2 bases, with 6 bases spanning the gap. The germline CDR1 and CDR2 sequences are SEHNR and FQNEAQ (reference sequence). The CDR3 runs 12 residues. The CDR3 protein is CASRGNTDTQYF. The part of the CDR3 DNA that was read is TGTGCCAGCAGGGGCAACACAGATACG.

This clone was seen a handful of times. CDR3 DNA (partial): TGTGCCAGCAGCCCCTCTAGTCAGCCC. It is translated as CASSPSSQP. The CDR3 in full is CASSPSSQPQHF. The rearrangement uses TRBV7-9 and TRBJ1-5; D remains unclear. The read terminates 3 residues before the CDR3 end, so the remaining end is supplied by the germline J gene. Germline V lookup: CDR1 SEHNR, CDR2 FQNEAQ (reference sequence). The CDR3 is 12 residues long. Between the trimmed V and J ends, which lost 5 bases and 6 bases, there was a span of 8 bases.

This clone was picked up many times. From the germline J gene comes the end of the CDR3, since the read stops 3 residues before it. This chain links TRBV29-1 with TRBJ1-1; 7 bases fit TRBD1. The V segment lost 7 bases and the J segment 3 bases; nucleotides outside the gene matches: 8. CDR1 and CDR2 from the germline V gene are SQVTM and ANQGSEA. The CDR3 is made up of 13 amino acids. Here the CDR3 reads CSAVDRRDTEAFF. CDR3 bases read: TGCAGCGCCGTGGACAGGAGGGACACTGAA.

This clone was detected only a few times. Read data end 3 residues before the CDR3 end; the end is taken from the germline J gene. The chain carries TRBV7-8 and TRBJ1-1; D possibly corresponds to TRBD1 (5 bases). Germline CDR1 SGHVS, CDR2 FQNEAQ. This CDR3 spans 12 amino acids. CDR3 sequence reads: CASSGLGGMAFF. The covered CDR3 bases are TGTGCCAGCAGCGGTTTGGGGGGGATG.

A few counts support this clone. The CDR3 end lies 3 residues beyond the end of the read and is filled in from the germline J gene. The chain is built from TRBV30 and TRBJ2-1, with 9 bases matching TRBD1. CDR1 is GTSNPN and CDR2 is SVGIG in the germline V gene (reference sequence). With V trimmed by 2 bases and J by 6 bases, 2 bases remained unmatched. The CDR3 covers 13 residues. The CDR3 loop reads CAWSTDRGNEQFF. Incomplete CDR3 DNA: TGTGCCTGGAGTACGGACAGGGGCAATGAG.

At least ten counts were recorded for this clone. The CDR3 end falls 3 residues outside the read, so it is completed with the germline J gene. The chain employs TRBV5-1 and TRBJ1-4, with D possibly matching TRBD1 (5 bases). V lost 0 bases to trimming and J lost 7 bases, with 10 bases between them. CDR1 is SGHRS and CDR2 is YFSETQ in the germline V gene. The CDR3 contains 14 residues. This chain's CDR3 is CASSLEGFGEKLFF. CDR3 DNA, as far as it was read: TGCGCCAGCAGCTTGGAGGGGTTCGGTGAAAAA.

This clone has a handful of counts. The CDR3 end falls 3 residues outside the read, so it is completed with the germline J gene. The rearrangement links TRBV18 to TRBJ2-5; TRBD2 matches at 7 bases. The length of the CDR3 is 14 residues. Germline V gene lookup returns CDR1 KGHSH and CDR2 LQKENI. V dropped 1 base and J dropped 3; count of bases not matched to a gene: 2. CDR3 DNA (partial): TGTGCCAGCTCACCACGGGAGGGGAAAGAGACC. Its protein is CASSPREGKET. The entire CDR3 protein reads CASSPREGKETQYF. The variable domain in full, completed from reference TRBV18 and TRBJ2-5, reads NAGVMQNPRHLVRRRGQEARLRCSPMKGHSHVYWYRQLPEEGLKFMVYLQKENIIDESGMPKERFSAEFPKEGPSILRIQQVVRGDSAAYFCASSPREGKETQYFGPGTRLLVL.

This clone has only a few counts. The read falls 3 residues short of the CDR3 end, and the missing part is taken from the germline J gene. The chain couples TRBV7-9 to TRBJ1-6, with 9 bases that match TRBD1. The CDR3 is made up of 14 amino acids. V shed 8 bases and J 10 bases; nucleotides not matched to a gene: 9. The V gene's germline CDR1 is SEHNR and CDR2 FQNEAQ (reference sequence). The sequenced CDR3 bases are TGTGCCAGCTTCGAACAGGGGGCGCAGTCACCC. This gives the protein CASFEQGAQSP. The whole CDR3 sequence is CASFEQGAQSPLHF.

This clone was recorded many times. The read ends 3 residues early relative to the CDR3; the germline J gene fills the gap. This chain joins TRBV29-1 and TRBJ2-5; 8 positions match TRBD1. The CDR3 consists of 17 residues. Losses at the gene ends were 4 bases for V and 4 bases for J; bases not matched to a gene: 17. Germline V CDR1 and CDR2: SQVTM, ANQGSEA. CDR3 residues: CSVVFSMGQATRETQYF. The part of the CDR3 DNA that was read is TGCAGCGTTGTGTTTTCTATGGGACAGGCCACAAGAGAGACC.

This clone was picked up a small number of times. The read finishes 3 residues shy of the CDR3 end, and the germline J gene is used to complete it. The J gene is TRBJ2-1, the V gene TRBV18, with D possibly being TRBD1 (5 bases). This CDR3 has 15 residues. Deletions cut 3 bases from V and 3 bases from J, with 12 bases between. Per germline, CDR1 KGHSH and CDR2 LQKENI. CDR3 amino acids: CASSPIPGLYNEQFF. The part of the CDR3 DNA that was read is TGTGCCAGCTCACCCATCCCAGGGCTCTACAATGAG.

This clone has just a few counts. The read finishes 3 residues shy of the CDR3 end, and the germline J gene is used to complete it. This rearrangement joins TRBV11-1 to TRBJ2-1; 7 bases map to TRBD1. This CDR3 spans 15 amino acids. Germline V gene lookup returns CDR1 SGHAT and CDR2 FQDESV (reference sequence). V lost 7 bases and J lost 2; bases outside the gene matches: 8. The CDR3 DNA, read in part, is TGTGCCAGCACCCCGGACAGGAACGCCTACAATGAG. The encoded protein is CASTPDRNAYNE. The complete CDR3 sequence is CASTPDRNAYNEQFF.

Ten or more counts support this clone. The CDR3 end is not reached by the read, which stops 3 residues before it; the germline J gene fills it in. The chain carries TRBV19 and TRBJ1-1; maybe TRBD1 (6 bases). The ends were cut back, 6 bases at V and 3 bases at J, with 11 bases in the middle. Germline V lookup: CDR1 LNHDA, CDR2 SQIVND (reference sequence). The CDR3 covers 13 residues. The sequenced part of the CDR3 DNA is TGTGCCAGTAGACTACAGGGCGACACTGAA. Its protein product is CASRLQGDTE. The entire CDR3 is CASRLQGDTEAFF.

This clone was counted between two and nine times. The read finishes 3 residues shy of the CDR3 end, and the germline J gene is used to complete it. The genes are TRBV7-9 and TRBJ2-7, with D uncertain. The V gene lost 2 bases and the J gene lost 5 bases, with 4 bases spanning the gap. Germline V gene lookup returns CDR1 SEHNR and CDR2 FQNEAQ (reference sequence). The length of the CDR3 is 11 residues. Here the CDR3 reads CASSLIDEQYF. The CDR3 DNA, read in part, is TGTGCCAGCAGCTTAATCGACGAG.

At least ten counts were recorded for this clone. The read halts 3 residues ahead of the CDR3 end, with the missing end drawn from the germline J gene. The rearrangement links TRBV5-1 to TRBJ1-4, with D perhaps TRBD1 (5 bases). V was clipped by 2 bases and J by 5 bases, with 19 bases between them. This CDR3 is 17 amino acids long. The germline gives CDR1 SGHRS, CDR2 YFSETQ. The CDR3 sequence: CASSFNSEGRINEKLFF. The DNA read from the CDR3 is TGCGCCAGCAGCTTCAACAGCGAGGGGAGAATCAATGAAAAA.

This clone was seen many times. The read finishes 3 residues shy of the CDR3 end, and the germline J gene is used to complete it. The chain recombines TRBV7-9 with TRBJ2-1, with 8 bases lining up with TRBD2. V was pared by 5 bases and J by 5 bases, with 8 bases of the junction left unmatched. CDR3 length equals 15 residues. Germline V gives CDR1 SEHNR, CDR2 FQNEAQ (reference sequence). Incomplete CDR3 DNA: TGTGCCAGCAGCATTTCAACTAGCGGCGACAATGAG. This gives the protein CASSISTSGDNE. The complete CDR3 reads CASSISTSGDNEQFF.

This clone was detected many times. The read halts 3 residues ahead of the CDR3 end, with the missing end drawn from the germline J gene. The chain has TRBV5-1 and TRBJ2-2; 7 bases line up with TRBD2. J lost 0 bases, V lost 4 bases, and 6 bases had no gene match. The CDR3 spans 16 residues. Germline loops: CDR1 SGHRS, CDR2 YFSETQ. CDR3 bases read: TGCGCCAGCAGCGGGAGGGGCGCCGCGAACACCGGGGAG. Translating it yields CASSGRGAANTGE. The entire CDR3 protein reads CASSGRGAANTGELFF.

This clone was counted a few times. The CDR3 end falls 3 residues outside the read, so it is completed with the germline J gene. The chain links TRBV6-2 or TRBV6-3 to TRBJ2-6; D is undetermined. Trimming removed 3 bases at V and 1 base at J, with 13 bases between. The germline V gene encodes CDR1 MNHEY and CDR2 SVGEGT. This CDR3 has 17 amino acids. The CDR3 region is CASSYHPGLSGANVLTF. The part of the CDR3 DNA that was read is TGTGCCAGCAGTTATCACCCAGGCCTTTCTGGGGCCAACGTC.